This T cell receptor beta chain is from a study of OX40 agonist ivuxolimab in advanced cancers. The germline gives CDR1 LNHDA, CDR2 SQIVND (reference sequence). V was clipped by 3 bases and J by 3 bases; unmatched bases: 8. The CDR3 sequence is 17 residues long. Autoimmune disease history or systemic immunosuppression led to patients being barred. This table comes from immunoSEQ multiplex PCR, and its TCRdb copy is limited to in-frame clones, with some not included. The table shows 90,000 or so clones, with about 91% occurring only once. Sample: CD4+ or CD8+ T cells sorted from blood, taken in a trial of the OX40 agonist ivuxolimab. The chain links TRBV19 to TRBJ2-3, with 11 bases identical to TRBD2. This receptor was identified in an adult with an advanced solid tumor such as melanoma, head and neck, liver or kidney cancer. The CDR3 DNA reads TGTGCCAGTAGTATTTTCCTAGCGGGAGGAAGTACAGATACGCAGTATTTT. Translation gives CASSIFLAGGSTDTQYF.